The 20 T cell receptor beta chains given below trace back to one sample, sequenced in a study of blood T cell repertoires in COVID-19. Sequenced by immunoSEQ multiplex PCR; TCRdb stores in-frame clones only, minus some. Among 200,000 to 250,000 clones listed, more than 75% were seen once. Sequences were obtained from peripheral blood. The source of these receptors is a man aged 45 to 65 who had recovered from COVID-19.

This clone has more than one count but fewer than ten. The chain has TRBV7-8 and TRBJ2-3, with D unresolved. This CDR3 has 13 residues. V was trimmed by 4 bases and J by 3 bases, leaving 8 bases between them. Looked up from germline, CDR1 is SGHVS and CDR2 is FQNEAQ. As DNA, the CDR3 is TGTGCCAGCAGCTCCCAGGTTACAGATACGCAGTATTTT. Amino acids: CASSSQVTDTQYF.

This CDR3 is CATSMDRAGGTDTQYF. CDR3 sequence (DNA): TGTGCCACCAGCATGGATCGAGCGGGGGGCACAGATACGCAGTATTTT. This chain links TRBV15 with TRBJ2-3; 8 positions agree with TRBD2. This CDR3 is 16 amino acids long. After removal of 4 bases from V and 1 base from J, the junction contained 7 bases not matched to a gene. Germline V lookup: CDR1 LNHNV, CDR2 YYDKDF (reference sequence). Full variable domain (missing parts from reference TRBV15 and TRBJ2-3): DAMVIQNPRYQVTQFGKPVTLSCSQTLNHNVMYWYQQKSSQAPKLLFHYYDKDFNNEADTPDNFQSRRPNTSFCFLDIRSPGLGDTAMYLCATSMDRAGGTDTQYFGPGTRLTVL.

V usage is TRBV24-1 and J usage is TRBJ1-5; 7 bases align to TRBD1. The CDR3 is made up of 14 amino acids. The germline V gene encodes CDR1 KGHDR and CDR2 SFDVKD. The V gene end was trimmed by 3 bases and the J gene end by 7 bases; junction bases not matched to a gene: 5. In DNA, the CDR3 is TGTGCCACCAGTGATAAGAAACAGGGGCAGCCCCAGCATTTT. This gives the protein CATSDKKQGQPQHF.

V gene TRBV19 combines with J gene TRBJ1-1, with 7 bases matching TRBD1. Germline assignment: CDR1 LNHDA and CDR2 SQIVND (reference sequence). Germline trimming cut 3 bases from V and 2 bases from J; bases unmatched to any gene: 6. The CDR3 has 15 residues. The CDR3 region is CASSIMGQTNTEAFF. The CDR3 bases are TGTGCCAGTAGTATTATGGGACAGACCAACACTGAAGCTTTCTTT.

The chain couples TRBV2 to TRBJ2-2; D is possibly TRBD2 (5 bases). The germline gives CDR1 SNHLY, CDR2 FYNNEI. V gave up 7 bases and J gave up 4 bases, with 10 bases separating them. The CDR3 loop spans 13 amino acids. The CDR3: CASKLSATGELFF. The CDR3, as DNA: TGTGCCAGCAAGCTTAGCGCCACCGGGGAGCTGTTTTTT.

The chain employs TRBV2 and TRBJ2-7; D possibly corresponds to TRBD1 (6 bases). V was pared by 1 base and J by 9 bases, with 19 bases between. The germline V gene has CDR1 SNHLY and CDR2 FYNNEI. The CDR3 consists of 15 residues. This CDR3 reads CASSEGGYNRVGQYF. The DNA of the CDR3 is TGTGCCAGCAGTGAAGGCGGGTACAACAGGGTGGGGCAGTACTTC. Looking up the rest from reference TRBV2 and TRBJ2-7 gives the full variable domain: EPEVTQTPSHQVTQMGQEVILRCVPISNHLYFYWYRQILGQKVEFLVSFYNNEISEKSEIFDDQFSVERPDGSNFTLKIRSTKLEDSAMYFCASSEGGYNRVGQYFGPGTRLTVT.

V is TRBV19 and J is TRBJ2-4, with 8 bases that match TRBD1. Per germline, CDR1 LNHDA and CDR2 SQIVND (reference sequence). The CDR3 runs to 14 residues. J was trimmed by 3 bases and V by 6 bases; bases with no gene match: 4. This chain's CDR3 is CASRNRGVKNIQYF. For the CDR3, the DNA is TGTGCCAGTAGAAACAGGGGGGTCAAAAACATTCAGTACTTC.

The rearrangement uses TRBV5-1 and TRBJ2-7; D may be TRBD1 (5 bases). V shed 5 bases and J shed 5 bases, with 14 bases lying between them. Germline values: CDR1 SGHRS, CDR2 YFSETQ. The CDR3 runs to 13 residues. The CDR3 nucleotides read TGCGCCAGCAGACGCCATCCCAGGGACGAGCAGTACTTC. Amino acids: CASRRHPRDEQYF.

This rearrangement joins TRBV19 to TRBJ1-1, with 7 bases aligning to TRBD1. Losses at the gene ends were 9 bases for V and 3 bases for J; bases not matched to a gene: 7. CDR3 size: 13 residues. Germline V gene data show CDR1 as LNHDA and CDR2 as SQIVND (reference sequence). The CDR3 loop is CASRDSRDTEAFF. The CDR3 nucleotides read TGTGCCAGCCGGGACAGTAGAGACACTGAAGCTTTCTTT.

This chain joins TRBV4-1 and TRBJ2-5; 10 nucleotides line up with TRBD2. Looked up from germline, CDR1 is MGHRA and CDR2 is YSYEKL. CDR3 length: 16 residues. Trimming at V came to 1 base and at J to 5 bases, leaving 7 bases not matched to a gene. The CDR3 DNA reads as TGCGCCAGCAGCCAAGCCTCCGGGACTAGCGCCGAGACCCAGTACTTC. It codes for CASSQASGTSAETQYF.

The CDR3: CASSIGASGRNEQFF. The CDR3 DNA is TGTGCCAGTAGTATAGGGGCTAGCGGGAGGAATGAGCAGTTCTTC. The chain combines TRBV19 with TRBJ2-1; TRBD2 agrees at 11 bases. Losses at the gene ends were 1 base for V and 7 bases for J; bases not matched to a gene: 3. This CDR3 region has 15 residues. Germline-derived CDR1 and CDR2 are LNHDA and SQIVND (reference sequence).

The CDR3 DNA reads as TGTGCCAGCAGCTTTGGGCGGGAGGCCGAGATGTTAGCCAAAAACATTCAGTACTTC. Amino acids: CASSFGREAEMLAKNIQYF. The gene calls are TRBV5-4 and TRBJ2-4, with 8 bases aligning to TRBD2. V lost 2 bases to trimming and J lost 0 bases; unmatched junction nucleotides: 13. Germline V lookup: CDR1 SGHNT, CDR2 YYREEE (reference sequence). The CDR3 contains 19 residues.

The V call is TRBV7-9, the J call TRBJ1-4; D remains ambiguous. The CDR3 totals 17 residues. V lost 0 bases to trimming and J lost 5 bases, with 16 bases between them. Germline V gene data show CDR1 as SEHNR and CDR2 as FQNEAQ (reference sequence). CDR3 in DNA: TGTGCCAGCAGCTTAGCGGGCCCGCTCCCTGACAATGAAAAACTGTTTTTT. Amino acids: CASSLAGPLPDNEKLFF.

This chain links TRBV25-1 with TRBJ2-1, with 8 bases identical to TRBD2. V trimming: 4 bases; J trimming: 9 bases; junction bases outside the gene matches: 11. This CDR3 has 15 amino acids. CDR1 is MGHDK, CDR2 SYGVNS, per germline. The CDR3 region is CASSGTSIVRAEQFF. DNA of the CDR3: TGTGCCAGCAGTGGGACTAGCATCGTCAGGGCTGAGCAGTTCTTC.

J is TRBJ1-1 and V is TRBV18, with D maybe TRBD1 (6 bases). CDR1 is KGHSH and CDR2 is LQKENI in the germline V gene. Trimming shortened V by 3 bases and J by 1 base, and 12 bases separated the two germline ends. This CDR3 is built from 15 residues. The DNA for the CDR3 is TGTGCCAGCTCACCCAGGCAACAGGGGAACACTGAAGCTTTCTTT. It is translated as CASSPRQQGNTEAFF. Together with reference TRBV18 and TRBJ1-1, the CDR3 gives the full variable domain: NAGVMQNPRHLVRRRGQEARLRCSPMKGHSHVYWYRQLPEEGLKFMVYLQKENIIDESGMPKERFSAEFPKEGPSILRIQQVVRGDSAAYFCASSPRQQGNTEAFFGQGTRLTVV.

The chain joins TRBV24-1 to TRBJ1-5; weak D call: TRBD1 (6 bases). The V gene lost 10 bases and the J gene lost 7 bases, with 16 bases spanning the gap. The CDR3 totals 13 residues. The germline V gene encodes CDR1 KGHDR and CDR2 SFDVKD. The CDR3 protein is CATMGGGGQPQHF. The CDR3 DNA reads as TGTGCCACTATGGGGGGCGGGGGCCAGCCCCAGCATTTT.

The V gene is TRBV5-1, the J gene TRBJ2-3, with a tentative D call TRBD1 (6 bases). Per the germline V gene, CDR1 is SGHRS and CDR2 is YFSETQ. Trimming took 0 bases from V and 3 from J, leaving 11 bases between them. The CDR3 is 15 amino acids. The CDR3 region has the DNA TGCGCCAGCAGCTTGGAGCAGGGGCGAACAGATACGCAGTATTTT. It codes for CASSLEQGRTDTQYF.

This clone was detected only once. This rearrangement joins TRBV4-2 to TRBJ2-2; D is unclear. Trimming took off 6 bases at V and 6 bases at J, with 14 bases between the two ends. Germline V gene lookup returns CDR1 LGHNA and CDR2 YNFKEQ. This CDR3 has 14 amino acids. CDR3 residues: CASRPEEESGELFF. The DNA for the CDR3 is TGTGCCAGCAGACCCGAAGAGGAGTCCGGGGAGCTGTTTTTT.

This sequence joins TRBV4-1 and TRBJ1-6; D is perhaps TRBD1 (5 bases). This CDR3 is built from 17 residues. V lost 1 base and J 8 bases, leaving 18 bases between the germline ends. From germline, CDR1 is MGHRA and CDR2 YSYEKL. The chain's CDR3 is CASSQGLGGEVDSPLHF. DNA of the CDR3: TGCGCCAGCAGCCAAGGATTGGGAGGGGAGGTTGATTCACCCCTCCACTTT.

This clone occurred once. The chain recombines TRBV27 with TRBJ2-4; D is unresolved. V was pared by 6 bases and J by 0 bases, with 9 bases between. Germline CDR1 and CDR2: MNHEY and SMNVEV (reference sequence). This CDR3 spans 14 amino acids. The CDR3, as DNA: TGTGCCAGCAGGTTAACCGGAGCCAAAAACATTCAGTACTTC. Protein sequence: CASRLTGAKNIQYF.